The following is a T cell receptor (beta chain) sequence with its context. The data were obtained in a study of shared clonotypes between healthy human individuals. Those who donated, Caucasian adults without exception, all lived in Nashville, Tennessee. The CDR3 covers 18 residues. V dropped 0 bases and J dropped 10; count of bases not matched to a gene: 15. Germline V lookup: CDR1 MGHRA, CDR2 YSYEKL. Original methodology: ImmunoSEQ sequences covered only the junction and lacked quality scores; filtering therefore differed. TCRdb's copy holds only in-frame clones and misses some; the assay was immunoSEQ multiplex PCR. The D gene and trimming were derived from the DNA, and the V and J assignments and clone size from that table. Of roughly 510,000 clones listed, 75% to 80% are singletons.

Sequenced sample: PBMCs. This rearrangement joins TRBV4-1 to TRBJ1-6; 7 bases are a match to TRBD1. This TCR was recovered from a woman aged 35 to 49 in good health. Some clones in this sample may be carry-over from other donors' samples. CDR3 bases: TGCGCCAGCAGCCAAGATTTAACGAGGGGGCTTGGGGGCTCACCCCTCCACTTT. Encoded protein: CASSQDLTRGLGGSPLHF.